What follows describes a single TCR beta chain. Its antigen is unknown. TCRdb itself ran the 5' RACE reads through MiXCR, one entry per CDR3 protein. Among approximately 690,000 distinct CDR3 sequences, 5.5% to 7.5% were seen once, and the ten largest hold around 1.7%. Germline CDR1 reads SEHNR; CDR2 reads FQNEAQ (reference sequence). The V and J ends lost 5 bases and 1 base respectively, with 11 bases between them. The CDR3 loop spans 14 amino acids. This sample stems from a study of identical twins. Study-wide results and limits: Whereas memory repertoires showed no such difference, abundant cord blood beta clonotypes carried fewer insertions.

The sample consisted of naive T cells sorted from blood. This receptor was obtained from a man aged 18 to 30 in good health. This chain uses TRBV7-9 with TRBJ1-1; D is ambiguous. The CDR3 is CASSPTASNTEAFF. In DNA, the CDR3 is TGTGCCAGCAGCCCAACAGCTTCGAACACTGAAGCTTTCTTT.